A selection of T cell receptor beta chains follows, all from one sample in a study of identical twins. Each CDR3 protein gets one entry after TCRdb re-called the 5' RACE reads with MiXCR. This table has approximately 620,000 distinct CDR3 sequences, over 8.5% appearing once. These records were also assigned to another study, of yellow fever vaccine responses in identical twins.

Source material: PBMCs. The receptors were sampled from a young woman in good health. The CDR3 runs from the conserved cysteine through the conserved F or W.

V gene,J gene,CDR3 protein
TRBV28,TRBJ2-7,CASGSGTSPYSGYYEQYF
TRBV13,TRBJ2-3,CASSLRDTSGTPASTDTQYF
TRBV9,TRBJ2-5,CASSAGQGLEETQYF
TRBV6-1,TRBJ2-7,CASSDWREPNEQYF
TRBV5-6,TRBJ2-1,CASTKRSKDHSYNEQFF
TRBV12-3/TRBV12-4,TRBJ1-4,CASSWPGQNIGTNEKLFF
TRBV5-1,TRBJ2-7,CASRLSGTAYEQYF
TRBV12-3/TRBV12-4,TRBJ1-4,CASSLDRGAEKLFF
TRBV4-3,TRBJ2-5,CASSQDSAGGHETQYF
TRBV5-1,TRBJ2-2,CASRTSGAGVTGELFF
TRBV29-1,TRBJ2-2,CSVVWGAGNTGELFF
TRBV3-1,TRBJ2-1,CASRGSGGAGEQFF
TRBV3-1,TRBJ1-1,CASSPLGRNTEAFF
TRBV6-5,TRBJ1-1,CASSNLRDRNTEAFF
TRBV25-1,TRBJ2-3,CASSEFRTGGAKDTQYF
TRBV20-1,TRBJ2-1,CSAIVLGQGWNEQFF
TRBV10-3,TRBJ2-3,CAISSGGYTDTQYF
TRBV12-3/TRBV12-4,TRBJ2-7,CASTDSHGTGFHEQYF
TRBV2,TRBJ2-5,CAIVQGTGETQYF
TRBV7-8,TRBJ2-5,CASSATEGGGETQYF
TRBV25-1,TRBJ2-7,CAISQGYEQYF
TRBV5-1,TRBJ2-7,CASSLGAQGPSEQYF
TRBV9,TRBJ2-3,CASSVGPGGTGGLADTQYF
TRBV18,TRBJ2-2,CASSPRVGTNTGVLFF
TRBV19,TRBJ2-1,CACSSRLTYNEQFF
TRBV23-1,TRBJ2-2,CARSPRGHANTGELFF
TRBV27,TRBJ2-3,CASSLAFNADTQYF
TRBV6-5,TRBJ2-3,CASSYAGASDTQYF
TRBV6-2/TRBV6-3,TRBJ2-7,CASAPVGIKIYEQYF
TRBV12-3/TRBV12-4,TRBJ2-1,CASSLIGLAVYNEQFF
TRBV20-1,TRBJ2-1,CSARLVVTEQFF
TRBV25-1,TRBJ2-1,CASSTGQPSNEQFF
TRBV18,TRBJ2-2,CASSPMLNTGELFF
TRBV7-2,TRBJ2-1,CASSWGGLAAEYNEQFF
TRBV5-1,TRBJ1-1,CASSLDRANTEAFF
TRBV20-1,TRBJ1-2,CSARDNGYTF
TRBV6-6,TRBJ1-1,CASSYGTGDTEAFF
TRBV27,TRBJ1-6,CASTTAINPKLYNSPLHF
TRBV3-1,TRBJ2-5,CASSPARGGETQYF
TRBV4-1,TRBJ1-2,CASSPDGGGKNYGYTF
TRBV20-1,TRBJ2-7,CSARDTSGQGYEQYF